The sequence of this TCR beta chain was determined in a study of blood T cell repertoires in COVID-19. V was pared by 4 bases and J by 4 bases, with 5 bases of the junction left unmatched. From germline, CDR1 is SGHNT and CDR2 YYREEE (reference sequence). The length of the CDR3 is 14 residues. In the original processing: Estimated nucleated cell counts came from reference gene primer amplification. This table comes from immunoSEQ multiplex PCR, and its TCRdb copy is limited to in-frame clones, with some not included. V and J calls and clone size come straight from that table; D and trimming were deduced from the DNA. The sample records about 210,000 clones, roughly 84% being singletons.

Sequencing used peripheral blood. The receptor's source is a man in his fifties or sixties with active or convalescent COVID-19. This chain connects TRBV5-4 to TRBJ1-2, with 9 bases that match TRBD1. CDR3 sequence (DNA): TGTGCCAGCAGCGGGATGACAGGGGGCTATGGCTACACCTTC. Its translation is CASSGMTGGYGYTF.